The 27 T cell receptor beta chains below were found in one sample sequenced in a study of T cells in Graves' hyperthyroidism and ophthalmopathy. TCR beta CDR3 region amplification was performed from RNA transcripts. HTBI primers drove first-round RT-PCR of the TCR CDR3. TCRdb independently ran MiXCR on the multiplex PCR reads; one entry per CDR3 protein. The sample gives roughly 700,000 distinct CDR3 sequences, 30% to 40% of which show up once; roughly 31% is in the top ten. Specimen: blood. The receptors were sampled from a woman between 35 and 50 years old with Graves' hyperthyroidism.

V and J are TRBV2 and TRBJ2-2, with no clear D. Trimming took off 5 bases at V and 8 bases at J, with 9 bases between the two ends. The CDR3 contains 12 residues. CDR1 is SNHLY, CDR2 FYNNEI, per germline. This CDR3 reads CASSLNRGELFF. CDR3 coding DNA: TGTGCCAGCAGTTTAAACAGAGGGGAGCTGTTTTTT.

This clonotype occurred a few times. In nucleotides, the CDR3 is TGTGCCAGCTCACCACCGGGACAGAGCTACGAGCAGTACTTC. Translated, it gives CASSPPGQSYEQYF. J is TRBJ2-7 and V is TRBV7-2, with TRBD1 matching 7 bases. The CDR3 contains 14 residues. After removal of 8 bases from V and 3 bases from J, the junction contained 10 bases not matched to a gene. CDR1 and CDR2 (germline): SGHTA, FQGNSA.

This clonotype was picked up a small number of times. The V and J genes are TRBV2 and TRBJ1-1; TRBD1 might be the D (5 bases). The CDR3 is made up of 13 amino acids. Germline V gene lookup returns CDR1 SNHLY and CDR2 FYNNEI. The ends were cut back, 6 bases at V and 2 bases at J, with 10 bases in the middle. The CDR3 spells CASRADSNTEAFF. The CDR3 nucleotides are TGTGCCAGCAGGGCCGACAGCAACACTGAAGCTTTCTTT.

This clonotype was counted between two and nine times. A junction boundary mismatches the germline segment, possibly from a read error. J is TRBJ2-7 and V is TRBV7-2, with D maybe TRBD2 (5 bases). Germline assignment: CDR1 SGHTA and CDR2 FQGNSA. CDR3 length: 14 amino acids. The DNA of the CDR3 is TGCGCCAGCAGCCAGGACCCCGGGGTGGACGAGCAGTACTTC. Its translation: CASSQDPGVDEQYF.

The table lists this clonotype with many counts. The rearrangement uses TRBV10-3 and TRBJ2-7, with 9 bases fitting TRBD1. In germline, CDR1 is ENHRY, CDR2 SYGVKD. V shed 0 bases, J shed 4 bases, and the junction held 7 bases outside the gene matches. The CDR3 runs to 16 residues. This CDR3 is CAISESIHRGQYEQYF. The CDR3 bases are TGTGCCATCAGTGAGTCGATCCACAGGGGGCAGTACGAGCAGTACTTC.

This clonotype showed up many times. The V call is TRBV20-1, the J call TRBJ2-5; D uncertain. This CDR3 region has 12 residues. Germline CDR1 is DFQATT and CDR2 is SNEGSKA (reference sequence). V gave up 2 bases and J gave up 1 base, with 5 bases separating them. Here the CDR3 reads CSARPTQETQYF. CDR3 DNA sequence: TGCAGTGCTAGACCCACCCAAGAGACCCAGTACTTC.

There are a few counts of this clonotype. The junction departs from germline at one end; a sequencing error may be responsible. V usage is TRBV10-3 and J usage is TRBJ2-2; TRBD1 matches 8 bases. Germline CDR1 reads ENHRY; CDR2 reads SYGVKD. This CDR3 contains 16 residues. The CDR3 bases are TGTGCCAGCAGTCCGTCCGGGACAGGAGAGACCGGGGAGCTGTTTTTT. The encoded protein is CASSPSGTGETGELFF.

The chain links TRBV5-8 to TRBJ1-2, with 10 bases fitting TRBD1. The CDR3 totals 16 residues. Per germline, CDR1 SGHTS and CDR2 YDEGEE. V was pared by 5 bases and J by 8 bases, with 15 bases of the junction left unmatched. The CDR3 DNA follows: TGTGCCAGCAGTTACGACAGGGGGCTGGCTCCCTACGGCTACACCTTC. This sequence encodes CASSYDRGLAPYGYTF.

The genes are TRBV29-1 and TRBJ2-3; D uncertain. Germline V CDR1 and CDR2: SQVTM, ANQGSEA. V dropped 1 base and J dropped 7 bases, with 9 bases sitting between them. This CDR3 contains 12 residues. Here the CDR3 reads CSVEAGTNTQYF. CDR3 in DNA: TGCAGCGTTGAAGCAGGTACTAATACGCAGTATTTT.

The chain carries TRBV7-2 and TRBJ2-7; no reliable D call. This CDR3 is 14 amino acids long. The germline V gene encodes CDR1 SGHTA and CDR2 FQGNSA. Trimming took off 3 bases at V and 6 bases at J, with 15 bases between the two ends. CDR3 protein: CASSFFQELGEQYF. CDR3 in DNA: TGTGCCAGCAGCTTCTTCCAGGAATTGGGCGAGCAGTACTTC.

As regards this clonotype: Mismatch with germline at one junction end may stem from a read error. The chain is built from TRBV7-3 and TRBJ1-6; TRBD1 matches 9 bases. The CDR3 has 17 amino acids. Germline CDR1 reads SGHTA; CDR2 reads FQGTGA. CDR3 loop: CASSQGAITGGHSPLHF. The CDR3 nucleotides are TGCGCCAGCAGCCAAGGGGCGATAACAGGGGGCCATTCACCCCTCCACTTT.

The chain employs TRBV6-5 and TRBJ1-5; D is uncertain. The V end was cut by 3 bases, the J end by 2 bases, with 8 bases between. Germline V gives CDR1 MNHEY, CDR2 SVGAGI. The CDR3 spans 14 residues. This chain's CDR3 is CASSYEYGNQPQHF. DNA of the CDR3: TGTGCCAGCAGTTATGAGTATGGCAATCAGCCCCAGCATTTT.

The chain couples TRBV7-2 to TRBJ1-6; 10 positions match TRBD1. Germline V gene sequence: CDR1 SGHTA, CDR2 FQGNSA. V shed 7 bases and J 9 bases; nucleotides not matched to a gene: 15. The CDR3 contains 17 residues. CDR3 sequence: CASTAQQGGTGVSPLHF. CDR3 nucleotides: TGTGCCAGCACCGCCCAACAAGGGGGGACAGGGGTTTCACCCCTCCACTTT. Using reference TRBV7-2 and TRBJ1-6 for the parts outside the CDR3, the full variable domain is GAGVSQSPSNKVTEKGKDVELRCDPISGHTALYWYRQSLGQGLEFLIYFQGNSAPDKSGLPSDRFSAERTGGSVSTLTIQRTQQEDSAVYLCASTAQQGGTGVSPLHFGNGTRLTVT.

This clonotype was seen repeatedly, ten times or more. The rearrangement uses TRBV7-2 and TRBJ2-7; 8 bases are a match to TRBD2. The CDR3 contains 14 residues. Germline V gene data show CDR1 as SGHTA and CDR2 as FQGNSA. The J segment lost 0 bases and the V segment lost 4 bases, leaving 2 bases of the junction unmatched. The CDR3 DNA follows: TGTGCCAGCAGCTATACTAGCGGCTCCTACGAGCAGTACTTC. This encodes CASSYTSGSYEQYF.

This clonotype came up a few times. The J gene is TRBJ1-1, the V gene TRBV7-9, with TRBD1 identical over 11 bases. Germline assignment: CDR1 SEHNR and CDR2 FQNEAQ (reference sequence). The J segment lost 3 bases and the V segment lost 6 bases, leaving 6 bases of the junction unmatched. The CDR3 is made up of 15 amino acids. CDR3 DNA: TGTGCCAGCAGGACCGGGACAGGGGGATACACTGAAGCTTTCTTT. It is translated as CASRTGTGGYTEAFF.

V is TRBV5-1 and J is TRBJ1-1, with D unclear. Per germline, CDR1 SGHRS and CDR2 YFSETQ. The CDR3 spans 14 residues. The V end lost 0 bases, the J end lost 3 bases, and 9 bases lay between the germline ends. As DNA, the CDR3 is TGCGCCAGCAGCTTGGGTAGGCAGGACACTGAAGCTTTCTTT. Protein product: CASSLGRQDTEAFF. Drawing the rest from reference TRBV5-1 and TRBJ1-1, the complete variable domain is KAGVTQTPRYLIKTRGQQVTLSCSPISGHRSVSWYQQTPGQGLQFLFEYFSETQRNKGNFPGRFSGRQFSNSRSEMNVSTLELGDSALYLCASSLGRQDTEAFFGQGTRLTVV.

There are many counts of this clonotype. The V and J genes are TRBV20-1 and TRBJ2-7; unclear D gene. Between the trimmed V and J ends, which lost 3 bases and 0 bases, there was a span of 9 bases. CDR1 is DFQATT, CDR2 SNEGSKA, per germline (reference sequence). The CDR3 has 13 amino acids. The CDR3 reads CSARPDTSYEQYF. The CDR3 nucleotides are TGCAGTGCTAGGCCCGACACCTCCTACGAGCAGTACTTC.

The count of this clonotype is one. V and J are TRBV11-3 and TRBJ1-3; D remains ambiguous. Germline CDR1 and CDR2: SGHNT and YENEEA. This CDR3 region has 14 residues. The ends were cut back, 5 bases at V and 4 bases at J, with 12 bases in the middle. The CDR3 nucleotides read TGTGCCAGCAGCCAAACAGTGGCCGGAAACACCATATATTTT. Its protein product is CASSQTVAGNTIYF.

This clonotype has just a few counts. The CDR3 reads CASSTSPQGSAYEQYF. The CDR3 DNA sequence: TGTGCCAGTAGTACCAGTCCTCAGGGCTCAGCCTACGAGCAGTACTTC. V gene TRBV19 combines with J gene TRBJ2-7; a weak D match, TRBD1 (5 bases). The V gene lost 4 bases and the J gene lost 2 bases, with 18 bases spanning the gap. CDR1 is LNHDA, CDR2 SQIVND, per germline (reference sequence). The CDR3 covers 16 residues.

CDR3 sequence reads: CASSFGTAGIYGYTF. The DNA of the CDR3 is TGTGCCAGCAGCTTTGGTACGGCAGGGATCTATGGCTACACCTTC. This chain connects TRBV5-8 to TRBJ1-2; a weak D match, TRBD1 (5 bases). The CDR3 extends over 15 amino acids. V lost 2 bases and J lost 4, with 15 bases in between. Germline-derived CDR1 and CDR2 are SGHTS and YDEGEE.

This clonotype was observed at least ten times. V is TRBV6-6 and J is TRBJ1-5; D is perhaps TRBD1 (6 bases). This CDR3 is 13 amino acids long. CDR1 and CDR2 from the germline V gene are MNHNY and SVGAGI (reference sequence). Trimming removed 7 bases from V and 7 bases from J, with 14 bases in between. This CDR3 reads CASTIDRNQPQHF. Written as DNA, the CDR3 is TGTGCCAGCACCATAGACAGGAACCAGCCCCAGCATTTT.

J is TRBJ1-4 and V is TRBV2; no reliable D call. The CDR3 covers 9 residues. V lost 2 bases and J 11 bases, leaving 0 bases between the germline ends. The V gene's germline CDR1 is SNHLY and CDR2 FYNNEI. In DNA form, the CDR3 reads TGTGCCAGCAGTGAAAAACTGTTTTTT. Protein: CASSEKLFF.

To note about this clonotype: One end of the junction fails to match germline, which may point to a read error. The V gene is TRBV11-2, the J gene TRBJ2-7, with D hard to call. The CDR3 sequence is 18 residues long. Germline CDR1 reads SGHAT; CDR2 reads FQNNGV. CDR3 sequence (DNA): TGCGCCAGCAGCCAACTCCATGGTCGGGTTCCTCGGTCCTACGAGCAGTACTTC. Protein: CASSQLHGRVPRSYEQYF.

There are many counts of this clonotype. The V and J genes are TRBV6-5 and TRBJ1-3; 9 nucleotides match TRBD1. The V segment lost 6 bases and the J segment 0 bases; nucleotides outside the gene matches: 3. The germline CDR1 and CDR2 sequences are MNHEY and SVGAGI. CDR3 length: 15 residues. CDR3 sequence (DNA): TGTGCCAGCAGCCGGGACAGGGCCTCTGGAAACACCATATATTTT. This sequence encodes CASSRDRASGNTIYF.

The rearrangement links TRBV2 to TRBJ2-4; unclear D gene. With 1 base removed from V and 0 bases from J, the gap between germline ends came to 4 bases. In germline, CDR1 is SNHLY, CDR2 FYNNEI. The CDR3 is 14 amino acids. The CDR3 DNA reads as TGTGCCAGCAGTGAAGAAGTAGCCAAAAACATTCAGTACTTC. Residues: CASSEEVAKNIQYF.

This clonotype appeared a few times. The V call is TRBV12-5, the J call TRBJ2-7; D tentatively reads TRBD1 or TRBD2 (5 bases each). Germline lookup yields CDR1 LGHNT and CDR2 FRNRAP. Trimming took 2 bases from V and 0 from J, leaving 14 bases between them. The CDR3 is 16 residues long. Here the CDR3 reads CASGLLPGAVSYEQYF. The DNA for the CDR3 is TGTGCTAGTGGTTTGCTCCCCGGGGCAGTCTCCTACGAGCAGTACTTC.

The chain uses TRBV4-3 and TRBJ2-2; TRBD2 agrees at 11 bases. The junction had 4 bases not matched to a gene; V was cut back by 3 bases and J by 4 bases. Looked up from germline, CDR1 is LGHNA and CDR2 is YSLEER. The CDR3 totals 16 residues. CDR3 amino acids: CASSQGLAVGTGELFF. CDR3 coding DNA: TGCGCCAGCAGCCAGGGACTAGCGGTTGGCACCGGGGAGCTGTTTTTT.